Detailed here is one T cell receptor beta chain. Cohorts were based on clinical histories the participants reported. This sample was taken from a study of blood T cell repertoires in COVID-19. As for the study in general: Collection of acute and convalescent COVID-19 samples took place in the United States, Italy and Spain.

TCRdb keeps only in-frame clones here, not all; method: immunoSEQ multiplex PCR. Of around 400,000 clones detected, roughly 89% appear once; the ten largest clones hold 1.5% to 2%. The specimen was PBMCs or T cells enriched from blood (not recorded which). This receptor was obtained from a woman in her thirties who had recovered from COVID-19.

CDR3 amino acids: CASSFGRQGGEQYF. The CDR3 DNA sequence: TGTGCCAGCAGCTTCGGCCGCCAGGGAGGAGAGCAGTACTTC. The V call is TRBV7-9, the J call TRBJ2-7, with a weak D call TRBD2 (6 bases). V lost 3 bases to trimming and J lost 7 bases, with 16 bases between them. The CDR3 spans 14 residues. Germline V lookup: CDR1 SEHNR, CDR2 FQNEAQ (reference sequence). Together with reference TRBV7-9 and TRBJ2-7, the CDR3 gives the full variable domain: DTGVSQNPRHKITKRGQNVTFRCDPISEHNRLYWYRQTLGQGPEFLTYFQNEAQLEKSRLLSDRFSAERPKGSFSTLEIQRTEQGDSAMYLCASSFGRQGGEQYFGPGTRLTVT.